This passage covers 13 T cell receptor beta chains from one sample sequenced in a study of blood T cell repertoires in COVID-19. TCRdb's copy holds only in-frame clones and misses some; the assay was immunoSEQ multiplex PCR. Seen here are 90,000 to 100,000 clones, around 80% observed once, and the top ten hold 18%. Sequencing was carried out using peripheral blood. These receptors were taken from a man at least 80 years old with acute or convalescent COVID-19.

This rearrangement joins TRBV6-1 to TRBJ1-6; D is unresolved. Germline V gives CDR1 MNHNS, CDR2 SASEGT. The CDR3 has 14 residues. V lost 2 bases, J lost 5 bases, and 7 bases lay in between. In DNA form, the CDR3 reads TGTGCCAGCAGTGAAAAGTGGCATAATTCACCCCTCCACTTT. This translates into CASSEKWHNSPLHF.

The rearrangement joins TRBV11-3 to TRBJ2-1; 11 bases line up with TRBD2. V gave up 4 bases and J gave up 6 bases; unmatched junction bases: 8. The length of the CDR3 is 16 residues. Germline V CDR1 and CDR2: SGHNT, YENEEA. In DNA form, the CDR3 reads TGTGCCAGCAGCTCGACTAGCGGGGTAAAGGGCAATGAGCAGTTCTTC. Amino acid sequence: CASSSTSGVKGNEQFF.

The chain is built from TRBV21-1 and TRBJ1-2; the table's D call, TRBD1, was not checked against the DNA. TRBV21-1 has pseudogene status. There are 13 residues in the CDR3. The CDR3 protein is CASKAGTGYGYTF. CDR3 bases: TGTGCCAGCAAGGCCGGGACAGGGTATGGCTACACCTTC.

V is TRBV5-5 and J is TRBJ1-2, with a possible D match to TRBD1 (6 bases). CDR3 length: 15 residues. Deletions cut 1 base from V and 2 bases from J, with 12 bases between. The V gene's germline CDR1 is SGHKS and CDR2 YYEKEE (reference sequence). CDR3 sequence: CASSLQAGANYGYTF. The CDR3 DNA reads TGTGCCAGCAGCTTGCAGGCAGGGGCGAACTATGGCTACACCTTC.

In DNA form, the CDR3 reads TGTGCCAGCAGTCACCCTCTCCGAGGGGGAAAGAACAATGAGCAGTTCTTC. This gives the protein CASSHPLRGGKNNEQFF. The genes are TRBV28 and TRBJ2-1, with a tentative D call TRBD1 (6 bases). V lost 5 bases and J 5 bases, leaving 22 bases between the germline ends. This CDR3 contains 17 residues. The germline gives CDR1 MDHEN, CDR2 SYDVKM.

The chain joins TRBV5-4 to TRBJ2-4; 9 nucleotides match TRBD2. Losses at the gene ends were 2 bases for V and 0 bases for J; bases not matched to a gene: 6. From germline, CDR1 is SGHNT and CDR2 YYREEE (reference sequence). This CDR3 contains 17 residues. This CDR3 is CASSFQLAGVAKNIQYF. The CDR3 nucleotides read TGTGCCAGCAGCTTCCAATTAGCGGGGGTAGCCAAAAACATTCAGTACTTC.

The chain joins TRBV19 to TRBJ1-1; possible D gene TRBD1, 5 bases. The germline V and J ends were trimmed by 6 bases and 3 bases, with 17 bases remaining between them. The germline V gene encodes CDR1 LNHDA and CDR2 SQIVND (reference sequence). The CDR3 consists of 15 residues. The CDR3 DNA reads TGTGCCAGTAGACAACTTCAACTCAGGGACACTGAAGCTTTCTTT. Translated, it gives CASRQLQLRDTEAFF.

This chain uses TRBV5-6 with TRBJ1-5, with a possible D match to TRBD1 (5 bases). Trimming took off 4 bases at V and 9 bases at J, with 11 bases between the two ends. CDR3 length: 12 amino acids. The germline V gene encodes CDR1 SGHDT and CDR2 YYEEEE. CDR3 nucleotides: TGTGCCAGCAGCCCCCTGGGGGGGCCCCAGCATTTT. Protein sequence: CASSPLGGPQHF. Supplemented by reference TRBV5-6 and TRBJ1-5, the full variable domain reads DAGVTQSPTHLIKTRGQQVTLRCSPKSGHDTVSWYQQALGQGPQFIFQYYEEEERQRGNFPDRFSGHQFPNYSSELNVNALLLGDSALYLCASSPLGGPQHFGDGTRLSIL.

The chain uses TRBV7-2 and TRBJ2-5, with a possible D match to TRBD1 (6 bases). Germline V gene data show CDR1 as SGHTA and CDR2 as FQGNSA. The V and J ends lost 5 bases and 8 bases respectively, with 21 bases between them. The CDR3 consists of 15 residues. CDR3: CASSGPSRGQGTQYF. In DNA form, the CDR3 reads TGTGCCAGCAGCGGTCCCTCCAGGGGCCAAGGAACCCAGTACTTC.

The rearrangement uses TRBV5-1 and TRBJ2-7; D might be TRBD2 (7 bases). From germline, CDR1 is SGHRS and CDR2 YFSETQ. V lost 0 bases and J 6 bases, leaving 16 bases between the germline ends. The CDR3 loop spans 15 amino acids. CDR3 amino acids: CASSLEGLRGREQYF. The CDR3 coding sequence is TGCGCCAGCAGCTTGGAGGGCCTGCGGGGGCGCGAGCAGTACTTC.

This chain links TRBV19 with TRBJ1-1; D gene unclear. The CDR3 covers 19 residues. The germline gives CDR1 LNHDA, CDR2 SQIVND (reference sequence). V was pared by 4 bases and J by 0 bases, with 24 bases between. CDR3 region: CASSTPAGGGTPMNTEAFF. As DNA, the CDR3 is TGTGCCAGTAGTACCCCGGCGGGAGGAGGAACGCCAATGAACACTGAAGCTTTCTTT.

The V and J genes are TRBV27 and TRBJ1-2; no reliable D call. CDR3 length: 14 amino acids. V was pared by 5 bases and J by 4 bases, with 14 bases between. Looked up from germline, CDR1 is MNHEY and CDR2 is SMNVEV (reference sequence). The CDR3 spells CASSTRPSGYGYTF. In DNA form, the CDR3 reads TGTGCCAGCAGTACTCGACCCAGCGGCTATGGCTACACCTTC.

The genes are TRBV3-1 (or the pseudogene TRBV3-2) and TRBJ2-1; perhaps TRBD2 as D (6 bases). The V gene lost 4 bases and the J gene lost 0 bases, with 16 bases spanning the gap. Germline V gene lookup returns CDR1 LGHDT and CDR2 YNNKEL (reference sequence). The CDR3 length is 17 residues. Here the CDR3 reads CASSPGAGASSYNEQFF. CDR3 coding DNA: TGTGCCAGCAGCCCCGGAGCGGGCGCGAGCTCCTACAATGAGCAGTTCTTC.